This TCR beta chain comes out of a study of blood T cell repertoires in COVID-19. Study processing details: Cell counts per sample came from amplifying reference gene primers. Clones were sequenced by immunoSEQ multiplex PCR, and TCRdb holds only the in-frame ones, with some missing. V and J calls and clone size are copied from that table; D and trimming were computed from the DNA. The sample comprises about 69,000 clones, roughly 79% of which are singletons, and about 17% rests with the top ten. The sequencing input was peripheral blood. The TCR was taken from a man in his sixties with acute or convalescent COVID-19.

CDR3 amino acids: CATAGLTGSYTEAFF. Written as DNA, the CDR3 is TGTGCCACAGCAGGTCTGACAGGGTCGTACACTGAAGCTTTCTTT. This chain connects TRBV25-1 to TRBJ1-1, with TRBD1 matching 7 bases. Germline V gene data show CDR1 as MGHDK and CDR2 as SYGVNS. The CDR3 totals 15 residues. Unmatched junction bases numbered 14, after V lost 10 bases and J lost 3 bases. Drawing the rest from reference TRBV25-1 and TRBJ1-1, the complete variable domain is EADIYQTPRYLVIGTGKKITLECSQTMGHDKMYWYQQDPGMELHLIHYSYGVNSTEKGDLSSESTVSRIRTEHFPLTLESARPSHTSQYLCATAGLTGSYTEAFFGQGTRLTVV.